This T cell receptor (beta chain) was profiled in a study of human T cells and chemical hapten exposure. Study in general: The upper back received 0.01% DPC by patch testing, with results read at 6 days.

Individual cDNA molecules each carried unique molecular identifiers attached by the library. Each CDR3 protein is one row after TCRdb ran MiXCR on the RACE reads. The table includes about 340,000 distinct CDR3 sequences, approximately 6.3% detected once. The sample's time point: patch test 1, 2 weeks after DPC sensitization. Treatment: therapeutic diphenylcyclopropenone sensitization with weekly scalp DPC. Researchers extracted total RNA from unfractionated whole blood. Study-wide results and caveats: Higher patch test scores went with higher counts of PT1 expanded TCRs.

Worth noting for this clonotype: What it binds is not known.

The CDR3 covers 14 residues. V lost 7 bases, J lost 5 bases, and 18 bases lay in between. Germline-derived CDR1 and CDR2 are DFQATT and SNEGSKA (reference sequence). The TCR was taken from a woman under 30 with alopecia areata. Some clones in this sample may be carry-over from other donors' samples. The sample consisted of whole blood, taken in connection with sensitization to the hapten diphenylcyclopropenone (DPC). The chain recombines TRBV20-1 with TRBJ2-1, with unresolved D. CDR3 protein: CSVVTPAGDNEQFF. The DNA for the CDR3 is TGCAGTGTCGTGACTCCTGCTGGAGACAATGAGCAGTTCTTC.